Listed below are T cell receptor beta chains from one sample, sequenced in a study of cytomegalovirus exposure and HLA in healthy donors. The method was immunoSEQ multiplex PCR; TCRdb's version includes in-frame clones alone and lacks a portion of them. The specimen's table records 70,000 or so clones. The sample comprised PBMCs. The origin of the receptors is a female donor in good health and CMV-seropositive. Each CDR3 is given with its conserved first and last residue. Each record gives: V gene, J gene, D gene, CDR3 protein, CDR3 DNA. A D gene is named only where the DNA matches it firmly.

>TRBV5-1|TRBJ2-5|TRBD2
CASSLAASGVETQYF
TGCGCCAGCAGCTTGGCGGCTAGCGGGGTGGAGACCCAGTACTTC
>TRBV5-4|TRBJ1-6|-
CASSLDRISPLHF
TGTGCCAGCAGCCTCGACAGGATCTCACCCCTCCACTTT
>TRBV7-9|TRBJ1-4|TRBD1
CASSSGQVGSGIEKLFF
TGTGCCAGCAGCTCCGGACAGGTGGGGTCGGGAATCGAAAAACTGTTTTTT
>TRBV29-1|TRBJ2-5|-
CSVVSGAETQYF
TGCAGCGTTGTGTCAGGGGCAGAGACCCAGTACTTC
>TRBV5-1|TRBJ1-1|-
CASRAGGEATEAFF
TGCGCCAGCAGAGCTGGAGGGGAAGCCACTGAAGCTTTCTTT
>TRBV19|TRBJ1-2|TRBD1
CASSLGTGGADGYTF
TGTGCCAGTAGTCTAGGGACAGGGGGCGCCGATGGCTACACCTTC
>TRBV18|TRBJ2-7|-
CASSRTDSAYEQYF
TGTGCCAGCTCACGGACCGACAGCGCCTACGAGCAGTACTTC
>TRBV14|TRBJ2-1|-
CASSQGYRVAEQFF
TGTGCCAGCAGCCAAGGGTACAGGGTGGCTGAGCAGTTCTTC
>TRBV5-1|TRBJ2-1|TRBD2
CASSLAAGDYNEQFF
TGCGCCAGCAGCTTGGCAGCGGGGGACTACAATGAGCAGTTCTTC
>TRBV28|TRBJ2-5|-
CASTQGREGVGETQYF
TGTGCCAGCACCCAGGGGAGGGAGGGAGTGGGTGAGACCCAGTACTTC
>TRBV27|TRBJ2-1|-
CASLLAVYEQFF
TGTGCCAGCCTACTAGCTGTCTATGAGCAGTTCTTC
>TRBV4-3|TRBJ1-1|-
CASSQDRVSAEAFF
TGCGCCAGCAGCCAAGACAGGGTATCGGCTGAAGCTTTCTTT
>TRBV4-3|TRBJ1-5|-
CASSQDREADQPQHF
TGCGCCAGCAGCCAAGATCGGGAAGCTGATCAGCCCCAGCATTTT
>TRBV2|TRBJ1-5|-
CASSEEGGVSNQPQHF
TGTGCCAGCAGTGAAGAGGGAGGGGTTAGCAATCAGCCCCAGCATTTT